The rows below give T cell receptor beta chains drawn from one sample of a study of PD-L1 blockade in urothelial cancer. Sequenced by immunoSEQ multiplex PCR; TCRdb stores in-frame clones only, minus some. The table has 70,000 to 75,000 clones, 85% to 90% seen once. The input for sequencing was PBMCs, taken around atezolizumab (anti-PD-L1) treatment. The receptors shown here come from a man aged 70 or older with urothelial cancer. Both conserved end residues are part of each CDR3. Fields, in order: J gene, clone size, D gene, V gene, CDR3 DNA, CDR3 protein. A D gene is named only where the DNA matches it firmly. The listing skips clone size in some rows; elsewhere it reads once, few, many or a size class.

J: TRBJ2-3; size: NA; D: TRBD2; V: TRBV4-1; DNA: TGCGCCAGCAGCCATAGACTAGCGGGGCCAGATACGCAGTATTTT; CDR3: CASSHRLAGPDTQYF
J: TRBJ2-7; size: NA; D: TRBD1; V: TRBV28; DNA: TGTGCCAGCAGTCTACTAGGGACAGACTACGAGCAGTACTTC; CDR3: CASSLLGTDYEQYF
J: TRBJ1-1; size: NA; D: NA; V: TRBV19; DNA: TGTGCCAGTAGTATCGAGGCCCTGAACACTGAAGCTTTCTTT; CDR3: CASSIEALNTEAFF
J: TRBJ2-5; size: NA; D: NA; V: TRBV10-2; DNA: TGCGCCAGCAGTGCTAGTCGAGAGACCCAGTACTTC; CDR3: CASSASRETQYF
J: TRBJ2-1; size: NA; D: TRBD2; V: TRBV7-3; DNA: TGTGCCAGCAGCCCGGGACAGGGATACGGACTAGCGGGAGGCGAGCAGTTCTTC; CDR3: CASSPGQGYGLAGGEQFF
J: TRBJ2-7; size: NA; D: TRBD2; V: TRBV9; DNA: TGTGCCAGCAGCGTCGGGCTAGCGGGAGGGCCAGGGCTCTACGAGCAGTACTTC; CDR3: CASSVGLAGGPGLYEQYF
J: TRBJ1-1; size: few; D: TRBD1; V: TRBV29-1; DNA: TGCAGCGTTGGACAGGGACTGGGAGCTTTCTTT; CDR3: CSVGQGLGAFF
J: TRBJ2-2; size: few; D: TRBD1; V: TRBV19; DNA: TGTGCCAGTAGTACGACAGGGGGTGCCGGGGAGCTGTTTTTT; CDR3: CASSTTGGAGELFF
J: TRBJ1-2; size: NA; D: TRBD1; V: TRBV5-1; DNA: TGCGCCAGCAACAGGGGAATGGGCTATGGCTACACCTTC; CDR3: CASNRGMGYGYTF
J: TRBJ2-7; size: few; D: TRBD2; V: TRBV5-1; DNA: TGCGCCAGCAGGAAACTAGCGGGCTACGAGCAGTACTTC; CDR3: CASRKLAGYEQYF
J: TRBJ2-3; size: NA; D: NA; V: TRBV28; DNA: TGTGCCAGCAGTTCCCTCTATTCCTTAACCACAGATACGCAGTATTTT; CDR3: CASSSLYSLTTDTQYF
J: TRBJ2-6; size: NA; D: NA; V: TRBV11-2; DNA: TGTGCCAGCAGCCCCCGACAAAATCCCCGGACTGGGGCCAACGTCCTGACTTTC; CDR3: CASSPRQNPRTGANVLTF
J: TRBJ2-4; size: NA; D: NA; V: TRBV15; DNA: TGTGCCACCACGAGGGCAGGGGCTCTAGTTGGCAAAAACATTCAGTACTTC; CDR3: CATTRAGALVGKNIQYF
J: TRBJ1-2; size: NA; D: TRBD1; V: TRBV5-1; DNA: TGCGCCAGCAGCTCCGGGACAGGGGTCGGCTACACCTTC; CDR3: CASSSGTGVGYTF
J: TRBJ2-2; size: NA; D: TRBD1; V: TRBV6-5; DNA: TGTGCCAGCCGTGGGACAGGGGACACCGGGGAGCTGTTTTTT; CDR3: CASRGTGDTGELFF
J: TRBJ2-7; size: few; D: NA; V: TRBV10-1; DNA: TGCGCCAGCAGTGAGGGGGGGTGGGTCGAGCAGTACTTC; CDR3: CASSEGGWVEQYF
J: TRBJ2-1; size: NA; D: NA; V: TRBV15; DNA: TGTGCCACCAGCAGTCGGGATAGCGGCGCCTACAATGAGCAGTTCTTC; CDR3: CATSSRDSGAYNEQFF
J: TRBJ2-7; size: NA; D: NA; V: TRBV5-5; DNA: TGTGCCAGCAGCCTGCTGACTTTCGAGCAGTACTTC; CDR3: CASSLLTFEQYF
J: TRBJ2-7; size: NA; D: TRBD2; V: TRBV19; DNA: TGTGCCAGTAGTATTGGTGCAAGCGGGAGTAGGTACGAGCAGTACTTC; CDR3: CASSIGASGSRYEQYF
J: TRBJ2-1; size: NA; D: TRBD2; V: TRBV7-7; DNA: TGTGCCAGCAGCAAAGCAGGGCTAGCGGACAATGAGCAGTTCTTC; CDR3: CASSKAGLADNEQFF
J: TRBJ2-3; size: NA; D: TRBD2; V: TRBV5-4; DNA: TGTGCCAGCAGCTTCGGTAGCGGGAGGGCCTTAGGTACGCAGTATTTT; CDR3: CASSFGSGRALGTQYF
J: TRBJ2-6; size: NA; D: NA; V: TRBV29-1; DNA: TGCAGCGTTGAAGATCACGGACAGCGTTCCTCTGGGGCCAACGTCCTGACCTTC; CDR3: CSVEDHGQRSSGANVLTF
J: TRBJ1-1; size: NA; D: NA; V: TRBV6-1; DNA: TGTGCCAGCGCGCGGGTGAACACTGAAGCTTTCTTT; CDR3: CASARVNTEAFF
J: TRBJ2-7; size: few; D: NA; V: TRBV2; DNA: TGTGCCAGCAGTGAAACATCCTACGAGCAGTACTTC; CDR3: CASSETSYEQYF
J: TRBJ2-7; size: NA; D: TRBD2; V: TRBV9; DNA: TGTGCCAGCAGCGTAGGGTCCGGGAGCGGGAGTTACTCCTACGAGCAGTACTTC; CDR3: CASSVGSGSGSYSYEQYF
J: TRBJ1-1; size: NA; D: TRBD1; V: TRBV27; DNA: TGTGCCAGCAAGGGGGTTGGGACAGAAAACACTGAAGCTTTCTTT; CDR3: CASKGVGTENTEAFF
J: TRBJ2-1; size: NA; D: TRBD2; V: TRBV6-1; DNA: TGTGCCAGTACCGCGGGACTAGCGGACTACAATGAGCAGTTCTTC; CDR3: CASTAGLADYNEQFF
J: TRBJ2-5; size: NA; D: NA; V: TRBV7-9; DNA: TGTGCCAGCGCGAGGGGGGAGACCCAGTACTTC; CDR3: CASARGETQYF
J: TRBJ2-1; size: once; D: NA; V: TRBV28; DNA: TGTGCCAGCAGTTTAGGAGGTCCCGGGGTCTATCCGGTCTTC; CDR3: CASSLGGPGVYPVF
J: TRBJ2-7; size: NA; D: TRBD2; V: TRBV27; DNA: TGTGCCAGCAGGCCGGGACTAGCGGGTTCCATTTCTTCCTACGAGCAGTACTTC; CDR3: CASRPGLAGSISSYEQYF
J: TRBJ2-1; size: NA; D: TRBD1; V: TRBV10-2; DNA: TGCGCCAGCAGTCATCTACAGGGGGCCTCCTACAATGAGCAGTTCTTC; CDR3: CASSHLQGASYNEQFF
J: TRBJ1-2; size: NA; D: NA; V: TRBV9; DNA: TGTGCCAGCAGCCTACGCTCCGTAGCAGGGGCGGATGGCTACACCTTC; CDR3: CASSLRSVAGADGYTF
J: TRBJ2-2; size: once; D: NA; V: TRBV29-1; DNA: TGCAGCGTTGAAGACGGGATCGGGGAGCTGTTTTTT; CDR3: CSVEDGIGELFF
J: TRBJ2-7; size: NA; D: TRBD2; V: TRBV6-1; DNA: TGTGCCAGCACCGCCAGCGGGAGGAACTACGAGCAGTACTTC; CDR3: CASTASGRNYEQYF
J: TRBJ1-2; size: NA; D: NA; V: TRBV20-1; DNA: TGCAGTGCTAGGGGAGGGCCTAGCTACACCTTC; CDR3: CSARGGPSYTF
J: TRBJ2-2; size: NA; D: NA; V: TRBV5-1; DNA: TGCGCCAGCAGCTTAGGCGGGGGCGGTACCGGGGAGCTGTTTTTT; CDR3: CASSLGGGGTGELFF
J: TRBJ2-7; size: NA; D: NA; V: TRBV6-6; DNA: TGTGCCAGCAGTTACTCCAGCTCCTACGAGCAGTACTTC; CDR3: CASSYSSSYEQYF
J: TRBJ1-5; size: NA; D: TRBD1; V: TRBV15; DNA: TGTGCCACCAGCAGAGATGGGACAGTCCTTAGCAATCAGCCCCAGCATTTT; CDR3: CATSRDGTVLSNQPQHF
J: TRBJ2-7; size: NA; D: NA; V: TRBV18; DNA: TGTGCCAGCTCACCTAGCTCCTACGAGCAGTACTTC; CDR3: CASSPSSYEQYF
J: TRBJ1-3; size: NA; D: NA; V: TRBV7-3; DNA: TGTGCCAGCAGCTCCGGGCCCGGGAGTGGCAACACCATATATTTT; CDR3: CASSSGPGSGNTIYF